This section outlines one TCR beta chain sequence together with its context. The record originates from a study of Ad26.COV2.S vaccination and SARS-CoV-2 variants. Using immunoSEQ multiplex PCR, the repertoire was profiled, and TCRdb retains in-frame clones only, with some absent. The sample records about 390,000 clones, less than 90% being singletons. Noted treatment: approximately 18 received Ad26.COV2.S at low or high dose, single or two shots; about 5 received placebo; per-sample allocation not given. Day 63 after the first injection of vaccine or placebo was the sampling time. The V and J ends lost 8 bases and 9 bases respectively, with 20 bases between them. The CDR3 extends over 14 amino acids. Germline V CDR1 and CDR2: SEHNR, FQNEAQ (reference sequence).

The source material was peripheral blood, sampled in a trial of Ad26.COV2.S vaccine versus placebo. This TCR was recovered from a person between 18 and 65 years old who received the Ad26.COV2.S COVID-19 vaccine or a placebo. The V and J genes are TRBV7-9 and TRBJ2-1; no definite D call. The CDR3 is CASRQPAEGREQFF. CDR3 sequence (DNA): TGTGCCAGCCGTCAACCCGCTGAAGGCCGTGAGCAGTTCTTC.